Listed below are T cell receptor beta chains from one sample, sequenced in a study of T cell repertoires in cytomegalovirus infection. These receptors' targets are unknown. TCRdb processed the reads anew with MiXCR; each CDR3 protein has one entry. This sample has more than 250,000 distinct CDR3 sequences, with around a quarter found just once. The specimen was cultured PBMCs, collected from culture after CMV antigen stimulation. These receptors originate from a human donor in good health (CMV status not recorded). Some clones in this sample may be carry-over from other donors' samples. CDR3s include the opening cysteine and the closing phenylalanine or tryptophan. D genes are given only for firm matches. For some rows the clone size is stated as once, few or many, or as a class when expanded; others skip it.

-	TRBV7-2	TRBJ1-1	many	CASSLVTGTAEAFF	TGTGCCAGCAGCTTAGTAACAGGGACCGCTGAAGCTTTCTTT
-	TRBV2	TRBJ1-1	-	CASRAGTSTEAFF	TGTGCCAGCAGGGCCGGGACATCCACTGAAGCTTTCTTT
-	TRBV10-3	TRBJ2-7	-	CAISEVSYEQYF	TGTGCCATCAGTGAGGTTTCCTACGAGCAGTACTTC
-	TRBV19	TRBJ2-3	-	CASIPGTQGGDTQYF	TGTGCCAGTATCCCCGGGACACAAGGTGGAGATACGCAGTATTTT
TRBD2	TRBV28	TRBJ2-1	few	CASKSQRGNQEQFF	TGTGCCAGCAAGTCCCAGCGGGGGAACCAGGAGCAGTTCTTC
TRBD1	TRBV6-2/TRBV6-3	TRBJ1-5	once	CASSGQGAWPQHF	TGTGCCAGCAGTGGACAGGGGGCATGGCCCCAGCATTTT
TRBD2	TRBV6-6	TRBJ2-5	-	CASSYSGGIMETQYF	TGTGCCAGCAGTTACTCGGGGGGGATCATGGAGACCCAGTACTTC
-	TRBV6-5	TRBJ1-4	few	CASRAEGSVEKLFF	TGTGCCAGTCGGGCAGAAGGTTCGGTTGAAAAACTGTTTTTT
-	TRBV5-1	TRBJ2-5	once	CASSSVGSYQETQYF	TGCGCCAGCAGCTCGGTCGGGTCGTACCAAGAGACCCAGTACTTC
TRBD1	TRBV19	TRBJ1-1	-	CASSGRTGSTEAFF	TGTGCCAGTAGTGGGAGGACAGGGTCGACTGAAGCTTTCTTT
TRBD2	TRBV28	TRBJ2-7	many	CASISSGRSYEQYF	TGTGCCAGCATCTCTAGCGGGAGGAGCTACGAGCAGTACTTC
TRBD2	TRBV7-2	TRBJ2-2	few	CASTGTSSYTGELFF	TGTGCCAGCACCGGGACTAGCAGCTACACCGGGGAGCTGTTTTTT
TRBD1	TRBV30	TRBJ1-1	many	CAWTGQGPIITEAFF	TGTGCCTGGACGGGACAGGGACCGATAATAACTGAAGCTTTCTTT
TRBD2	TRBV5-4	TRBJ2-1	-	CASIRIPPSGRAQDEQFF	TGTGCCAGCATTCGAATCCCCCCTAGCGGGAGGGCCCAGGATGAGCAGTTCTTC
-	TRBV7-9	TRBJ1-1	-	CASSFTDMNTEAFF	TGTGCCAGCAGCTTTACAGATATGAACACTGAAGCTTTCTTT
-	TRBV5-4	TRBJ2-5	-	CASSWAGLQETQYF	TGTGCCAGCAGCTGGGCGGGACTCCAAGAGACCCAGTACTTC
-	TRBV7-2	TRBJ2-3	many	CASSTQRDTQYF	TGTGCCAGCAGTACTCAGAGAGATACGCAGTATTTT
-	TRBV19	TRBJ2-1	once	CASTGGLYNEQFF	TGTGCCAGTACTGGCGGCCTGTACAATGAGCAGTTCTTC
-	TRBV19	TRBJ1-5	few	CASSMRGVDQPQHF	TGTGCCAGTAGTATGCGAGGGGTCGACCAGCCCCAGCATTTT
-	TRBV28	TRBJ2-5	few	CASSLYRTHQYF	TGTGCCAGCAGTTTATACCGGACCCACCAGTACTTC
-	TRBV5-1	TRBJ2-1	few	CASSLGVGITSNEQFF	TGCGCCAGCAGCTTGGGAGTGGGGATAACTTCCAATGAGCAGTTCTTC
TRBD2	TRBV7-2	TRBJ2-1	many	CASSIVSGSTGEQFF	TGTGCCAGCAGCATTGTTAGCGGGAGTACCGGTGAGCAGTTCTTC
TRBD1	TRBV27	TRBJ2-1	few	CASSLGQGWDEQFF	TGTGCCAGCAGTTTAGGACAGGGATGGGATGAGCAGTTCTTC
-	TRBV25-1	TRBJ2-3	-	CASSAGGADTQYF	TGTGCCAGCAGCGCGGGCGGCGCAGATACGCAGTATTTT
-	TRBV6-6	TRBJ2-7	few	CASSDRGGSSKLDEQYF	TGTGCCAGCAGTGATAGGGGGGGCTCCTCCAAATTAGACGAGCAGTACTTC
-	TRBV28	TRBJ2-1	few	CASRSRLEGEQFF	TGTGCCAGCAGATCAAGACTAGAGGGTGAGCAGTTCTTC
-	TRBV7-2	TRBJ2-6	-	CASSLLGRGAGGANVLTF	TGTGCCAGCAGCTTACTCGGACGGGGGGCGGGTGGGGCCAACGTCCTGACTTTC
TRBD1	TRBV7-2	TRBJ1-4	many	CASSFNRGRGEKLFF	TGTGCCAGCAGCTTTAACAGGGGGCGAGGTGAAAAACTGTTTTTT
-	TRBV5-1	TRBJ1-1	-	CASSLAVSGNTEAFF	TGCGCCAGCAGCTTGGCCGTATCAGGGAACACTGAAGCTTTCTTT
TRBD1	TRBV7-9	TRBJ2-3	many	CASSLPRTGGDNTDTQYF	TGTGCCAGCAGCTTACCCCGGACAGGGGGCGATAACACAGATACGCAGTATTTT
-	TRBV27	TRBJ2-3	few	CASMSRKFAADTQYF	TGTGCCAGTATGTCCAGAAAATTTGCAGCAGATACGCAGTATTTT
-	TRBV27	TRBJ1-3	once	CASSFSTGKTIYF	TGTGCCAGCAGTTTCTCTACAGGGAAAACCATATATTTT
-	TRBV6-1	TRBJ2-7	few	CASSPSVGGEQYF	TGTGCCAGCAGCCCCTCCGTGGGAGGCGAGCAGTACTTC
-	TRBV7-6	TRBJ2-2	many	CASSLGGVTGELFF	TGTGCCAGCAGCTTAGGAGGGGTAACCGGGGAGCTGTTTTTT
TRBD1	TRBV7-2	TRBJ2-7	-	CANSTGQGRSEQYF	TGTGCCAACAGCACGGGACAGGGGAGGTCCGAGCAGTACTTC
TRBD1	TRBV2	TRBJ2-1	-	CASPRRPGQGTSYNEQFF	TGTGCCAGCCCGAGACGCCCGGGACAGGGGACAAGCTACAATGAGCAGTTCTTC
-	TRBV7-2	TRBJ2-2	-	CASSLGDIANTGELFF	TGTGCCAGCAGCTTGGGGGACATAGCGAACACCGGGGAGCTGTTTTTT
-	TRBV5-1	TRBJ2-6	many	CASSSGRWGEGSGANVLTF	TGCGCCAGCAGCTCAGGACGTTGGGGGGAAGGGTCTGGGGCCAACGTCCTGACTTTC
-	TRBV20-1	TRBJ2-3	-	CSASSGPTDTQYF	TGCAGTGCTTCGAGCGGGCCCACAGATACGCAGTATTTT
TRBD2	TRBV7-6	TRBJ2-1	many	CASSSGTSGYNEQFF	TGTGCCAGCAGCTCCGGGACTAGCGGTTACAATGAGCAGTTCTTC
-	TRBV4-1	TRBJ2-5	-	CASSQYNRQDSKETQYF	TGCGCCAGCAGCCAATATAACCGCCAGGACAGCAAAGAGACCCAGTACTTC
TRBD2	TRBV20-1	TRBJ2-7	few	CSASFWTSGSYEQYF	TGCAGTGCTAGTTTTTGGACTAGCGGGTCCTACGAGCAGTACTTC
-	TRBV5-5	TRBJ2-1	few	CASSLDSPSYNEQFF	TGTGCCAGCAGCTTGGACTCGCCTTCCTACAATGAGCAGTTCTTC
TRBD1	TRBV6-6	TRBJ1-5	-	CASILVTGGNQPQHF	TGTGCCAGCATCCTAGTAACAGGGGGCAATCAGCCCCAGCATTTT
TRBD1	TRBV7-8	TRBJ1-5	-	CASSPQTGGGQPQHF	TGTGCCAGCAGCCCGCAGACAGGGGGCGGTCAGCCCCAGCATTTT
TRBD2	TRBV20-1	TRBJ2-3	-	CSAEDILAGVGDTQYF	TGCAGTGCTGAGGACATACTAGCGGGAGTGGGTGATACGCAGTATTTT
-	TRBV5-5	TRBJ2-5	few	CASSHDSGYETQYF	TGTGCCAGCAGCCACGATTCGGGGTACGAGACCCAGTACTTC
TRBD1	TRBV19	TRBJ1-2	-	CATLRGQGNYGYTF	TGTGCCACACTCCGCGGACAGGGGAACTATGGCTACACCTTC
TRBD1	TRBV6-6	TRBJ2-2	-	CASSRTGGNTGELFF	TGTGCCAGCAGCCGGACAGGGGGGAACACCGGGGAGCTGTTTTTT
TRBD1	TRBV24-1	TRBJ2-3	-	CATSDFGTGRTDTQYF	TGTGCCACCAGTGATTTTGGGACAGGGCGAACAGATACGCAGTATTTT
-	TRBV4-1	TRBJ1-2	few	CASSQVAGLDYGYTF	TGTGCCAGCAGCCAAGTCGCTGGGTTGGACTATGGCTACACCTTC
-	TRBV7-3	TRBJ1-1	many	CASSPSGVGTEAFF	TGTGCCAGCAGCCCGTCGGGGGTGGGCACTGAAGCTTTCTTT
-	TRBV18	TRBJ2-3	-	CASSQENTQYF	TGTGCCAGCTCACAGGAAAATACGCAGTATTTT
-	TRBV7-2	TRBJ2-5	few	CASSPRTVKETQYF	TGTGCCAGCAGCCCGAGGACAGTAAAAGAGACCCAGTACTTC
-	TRBV7-9	TRBJ2-3	many	CASSFGPSTDTQYF	TGTGCCAGCAGCTTTGGACCGTCCACAGATACGCAGTATTTT
-	TRBV7-8	TRBJ2-7	-	CASSFPRSYEQYF	TGTGCCAGCAGCTTCCCGCGCTCCTACGAGCAGTACTTC
TRBD2	TRBV7-3	TRBJ2-2	few	CASSFGGRSGELFF	TGTGCCAGCAGCTTTGGCGGGAGATCCGGGGAGCTGTTTTTT